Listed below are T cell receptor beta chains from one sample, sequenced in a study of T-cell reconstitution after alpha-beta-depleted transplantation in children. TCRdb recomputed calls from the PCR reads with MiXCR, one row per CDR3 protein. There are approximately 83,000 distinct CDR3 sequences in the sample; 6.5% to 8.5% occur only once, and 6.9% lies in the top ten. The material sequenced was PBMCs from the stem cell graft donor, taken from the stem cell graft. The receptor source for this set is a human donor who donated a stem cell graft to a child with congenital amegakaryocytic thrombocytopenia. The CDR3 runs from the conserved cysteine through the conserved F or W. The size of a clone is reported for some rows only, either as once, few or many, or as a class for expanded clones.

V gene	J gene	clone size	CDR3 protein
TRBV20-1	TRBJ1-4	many	CSARVQTGPLEKLFF
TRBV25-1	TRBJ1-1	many	CASSADRGSDTEAFF
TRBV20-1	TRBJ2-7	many	CSAFGDTYEQYF
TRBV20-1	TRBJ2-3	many	CSARRDRRTDTQYF
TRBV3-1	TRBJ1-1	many	CASSPSIQGYTEAFF
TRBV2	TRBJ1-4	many	CASCPRGTNNEKLFF
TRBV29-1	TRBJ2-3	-	CSVQGRVSTDTQYF
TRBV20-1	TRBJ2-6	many	CSARDWAGGSSGANVLTF
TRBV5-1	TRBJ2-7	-	CASSLQGDAYEQYF
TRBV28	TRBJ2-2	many	CASSSLTGSKNTGELFF
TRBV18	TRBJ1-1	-	CASSPGQGAGTEAFF
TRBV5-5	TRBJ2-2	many	CASSLEGYTGELFF
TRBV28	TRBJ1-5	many	CATRQSNQPQHF
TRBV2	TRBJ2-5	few	CASSYGTGNQETQYF
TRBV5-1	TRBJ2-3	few	CASSLAAGSGTDTQYF
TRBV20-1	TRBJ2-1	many	CSASPTLAASGDRNEQFF
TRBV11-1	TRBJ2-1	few	CASRSASGAGASYNEQFF
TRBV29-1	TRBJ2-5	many	CSVAPTGRASQYF
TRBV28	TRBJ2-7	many	CASNAGLAGDEQYF
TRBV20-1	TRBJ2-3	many	CSAVGPDTQYF
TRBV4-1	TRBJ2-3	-	CASSPRGQGSSTQYF
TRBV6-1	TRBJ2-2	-	CASRGLAANTGELFF
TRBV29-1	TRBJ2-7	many	CSVPGEAYEQYF
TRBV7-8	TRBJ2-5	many	CASRGDTLGETQYF
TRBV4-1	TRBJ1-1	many	CASSQDLGQLEAFF
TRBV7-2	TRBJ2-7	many	CASSSVAGTYEQYF